Described below is a single T cell receptor (beta chain) sequence and its context. Antigen specificity is unknown. This entry belongs to a study of T cells after yellow fever vaccination. Study as a whole: Preparation of the low-cell-number fractions used SMART-Seq v4 Ultra Low Input.

The study's findings and limits: Detected again after the booster were most primary-vaccination clones, at nearly 97% CD4 and 88% CD8. In FACS-sorted repertoires, abundant clonotypes from the bulk population could appear as contaminants. Peak timing came faster in the weaker secondary response, day 5 versus 15.

TCRdb recomputed calls from the 5' RACE reads with MiXCR, one row per CDR3 protein. The sample lists 300,000 or so distinct CDR3 sequences; over 10% were seen once. Germline CDR1 reads LNHNV; CDR2 reads YYDKDF (reference sequence). Trimming removed 1 base at V and 1 base at J, with 17 bases between. The CDR3 consists of 18 residues. This TCR was sampled from a man aged 25-45 years who received the YFV17D yellow fever vaccine. The J gene is TRBJ1-5, the V gene TRBV15, with a weak D call TRBD1 (5 bases). Material: CD4+ T cells sorted from PBMCs, obtained 45 days after the yellow fever booster vaccination. The CDR3 reads CATSRVSPPRASNQPQHF. The CDR3 DNA follows: TGTGCCACCAGCAGAGTATCGCCCCCCAGGGCGAGCAATCAGCCCCAGCATTTT.